There are a few counts of the clone carrying this TCR beta chain. Its antigen is unknown. One entry per CDR3 protein results from TCRdb running MiXCR on the 5' RACE reads. The profile covers about 33,000 distinct CDR3 sequences, with approximately 10% appearing a single time and 20% taken by the ten largest. These data originate in a study of CD8 T cells in ankylosing spondylitis. Whole-study findings and limits: Some motif variants were previously reported in reactive arthritis synovial fluid and blood.

The CDR3 has 12 amino acids. Material for sequencing was synovial fluid, either unsorted or a sorted T cell fraction (not recorded which). This chain joins TRBV21-1 and TRBJ1-4. TRBV21-1 is reported as a pseudogene. The clonotype comes from a male donor with ankylosing spondylitis. The CDR3 nucleotides are TGTGCCAGTAGCGAAACGAATGAAAAACTGTTTTTT. This gives the protein CASSETNEKLFF.